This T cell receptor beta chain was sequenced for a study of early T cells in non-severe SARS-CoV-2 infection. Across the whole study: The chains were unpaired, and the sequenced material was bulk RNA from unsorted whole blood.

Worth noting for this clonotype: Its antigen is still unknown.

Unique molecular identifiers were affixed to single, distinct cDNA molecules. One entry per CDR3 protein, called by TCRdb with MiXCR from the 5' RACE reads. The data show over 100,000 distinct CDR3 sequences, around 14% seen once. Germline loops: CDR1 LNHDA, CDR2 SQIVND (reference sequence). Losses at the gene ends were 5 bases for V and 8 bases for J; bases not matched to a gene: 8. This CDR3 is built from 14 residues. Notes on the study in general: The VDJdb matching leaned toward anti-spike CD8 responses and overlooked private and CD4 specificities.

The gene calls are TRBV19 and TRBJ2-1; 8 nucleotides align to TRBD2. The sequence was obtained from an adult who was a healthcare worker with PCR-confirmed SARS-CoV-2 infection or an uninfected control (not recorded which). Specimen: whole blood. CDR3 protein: CASSLGLASHEQFF. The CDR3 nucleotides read TGTGCCAGTAGTTTAGGACTAGCTTCCCATGAGCAGTTCTTC.